This T cell receptor beta chain was recovered during a study of glioma-infiltrating T cells after dendritic cell vaccination. The overall study: Samples are from glioblastoma patients in Phase I and II dendritic cell vaccine trials. Between the early 2000s and the early 2010s, patients got autologous tumor lysate-pulsed dendritic cell vaccines. Monocyte-derived dendritic cells, cultured approximately 7 days with IL-4 and GM-CSF, were pulsed with autologous tumor lysate.

V gave up 4 bases and J gave up 1 base, with 13 bases separating them. The CDR3 is made up of 15 amino acids. Germline lookup yields CDR1 LGHNA and CDR2 YSLEER. Up to about 2 ug genomic DNA was used for TCRB CDR3 amplification. TCRdb keeps only in-frame clones here, not all; method: immunoSEQ multiplex PCR. The repertoire includes tens of thousands of clones, about four fifths of them detected once, and under 40% sits in the top ten. The source is a human donor with glioblastoma. The V call is TRBV4-3, the J call TRBJ1-1, with TRBD1 as a possible D gene (6 bases). The material was blood, obtained before dendritic cell vaccination. The DNA for the CDR3 is TGCGCCAGCAGCCTCTACAGGGTGGGGAACACTGAAGCTTTCTTT. It yields the protein CASSLYRVGNTEAFF.